This T cell receptor (beta chain) was found in a study of identical twins. TCRdb passed the 5' RACE reads through MiXCR, listing each CDR3 protein once. The sample lists some 500,000 distinct CDR3 sequences; more than 9% were seen once. The CDR3 contains 13 residues. The same specimen was also included in a second study, on yellow fever vaccine responses in identical twins.

The sequenced sample was PBMCs. V gene TRBV12-1 combines with J gene TRBJ2-5; TRBD1 is taken as the D call from the table, unchecked against the DNA. TRBV12-1 is an annotated pseudogene. The sequence came from a woman aged 18 to 35 in good health. The CDR3: CGRRSTGEETQYF. The CDR3 DNA follows: TGTGGCAGGCGCTCAACAGGGGAAGAGACCCAGTACTTC.